These T cell receptor beta chains were read from a single sample in a study of blood T cell repertoires in COVID-19. The repertoire was sequenced with immunoSEQ multiplex PCR; TCRdb's copy has only in-frame clones and lacks some. The sample shows 90,000 to 150,000 clones, 85% to 90% of them seen only once. The sample was peripheral blood. Receptor source: a woman between 45 and 65 years old with acute or convalescent COVID-19. Each CDR3 is given with its conserved first and last residue. Fields, in order: V gene, CDR3 length, clone size, D gene, J gene, CDR3 protein, CDR3 DNA. The D gene is left open where the match is weak. A row's size may be missing; if present it is once, few, many or a size class.

TRBV5-1	14	.	TRBD1	TRBJ2-7	CASSFWDSLNEQYF	TGCGCCAGCAGCTTTTGGGACAGCCTTAACGAGCAGTACTTC
TRBV4-3	15	.	.	TRBJ2-7	CASSQAPGYTYEQYF	TGCGCCAGCAGCCAAGCCCCAGGTTATACCTACGAGCAGTACTTC
TRBV27	15	.	TRBD2	TRBJ2-1	CASSFSRGGSNEQFF	TGTGCCAGCAGTTTTTCGCGGGGGGGCTCGAATGAGCAGTTCTTC
TRBV6-4	14	.	TRBD1	TRBJ1-2	CASSDPRTGVGYTF	TGTGCCAGCAGTGACCCGCGGACAGGGGTGGGCTACACCTTC
TRBV27	16	.	.	TRBJ2-7	CASSRRGSPTSYEQYF	TGTGCCAGCAGTCGTCGGGGGAGTCCGACCTCGTACGAGCAGTACTTC
TRBV2	17	few	TRBD2	TRBJ2-3	CASTSPGLAGVQGTQYF	TGTGCCAGCACCTCCCCGGGACTAGCGGGGGTTCAAGGCACGCAGTATTTT
TRBV12-3/TRBV12-4	11	.	.	TRBJ1-5	CASSSDQPQHF	TGTGCCAGCAGTTCGGATCAGCCCCAGCATTTT
TRBV2	18	few	TRBD1	TRBJ1-1	CASSGYVWTGDVNTEAFF	TGTGCCAGCAGTGGGTACGTCTGGACAGGGGACGTGAACACTGAAGCTTTCTTT
TRBV27	13	.	.	TRBJ1-5	CASSSFSNQPQHF	TGTGCCAGCAGTTCCTTTAGCAATCAGCCCCAGCATTTT
TRBV12-3/TRBV12-4	13	.	.	TRBJ2-3	CASTLEGKDTQYF	TGTGCCAGCACCTTGGAGGGAAAAGATACGCAGTATTTT
TRBV6-5	15	.	TRBD1	TRBJ1-6	CASTALGTGGSPLHF	TGTGCCAGCACCGCCCTGGGGACAGGTGGGTCACCCCTCCACTTT
TRBV6-5	13	few	.	TRBJ1-2	CASSTGHNNGYTF	TGTGCCAGCAGTACAGGACACAACAATGGCTACACCTTC
TRBV4-3	14	.	TRBD1	TRBJ1-5	CASSQGTGGQPQHF	TGCGCCAGCAGCCAAGGGACAGGGGGCCAGCCCCAGCATTTT
TRBV7-2	15	.	.	TRBJ2-5	CASSLGGGGQETQYF	TGTGCCAGCAGCTTAGGAGGGGGTGGGCAAGAGACCCAGTACTTC
TRBV9	15	.	.	TRBJ2-1	CASGQEGRSYNEQFF	TGTGCCAGCGGTCAGGAGGGTCGCTCCTACAATGAGCAGTTCTTC
TRBV7-6	14	few	.	TRBJ1-5	CASSPTVGNQPQHF	TGTGCCAGCAGTCCGACAGTGGGCAATCAGCCCCAGCATTTT
TRBV5-1	16	.	TRBD2	TRBJ2-1	CASSLLAGGPGDEQFF	TGCGCCAGCAGCTTATTAGCGGGAGGGCCGGGGGATGAGCAGTTCTTC
TRBV6-1	16	few	.	TRBJ1-1	CASSESGFWMNTEAFF	TGTGCCAGCAGTGAATCGGGTTTTTGGATGAACACTGAAGCTTTCTTT
TRBV24-1	13	.	.	TRBJ1-2	CATSEPGGHGYTF	TGTGCCACCAGTGAACCGGGCGGGCATGGCTACACCTTC
TRBV19	14	.	.	TRBJ1-2	CASSDRTAIHGYTF	TGTGCCAGTAGTGATAGGACAGCCATTCATGGCTACACCTTC